These 23 T cell receptor beta chains came from one sample sequenced in a study of T cell responses to AZD1222 COVID-19 vaccine. Libraries were prepared by immunoSEQ multiplex PCR; TCRdb keeps only in-frame clonotypes and omits some of them. The table shows about 52,000 clones, with roughly 89% occurring only once. The sample in question was peripheral blood, obtained 28 days after the second AZD1222 dose. Receptors were obtained from an adult who received the AZD1222 COVID-19 vaccine.

The chain links TRBV28 to TRBJ1-6, with D maybe TRBD1 (5 bases). The CDR3 extends over 14 amino acids. In germline, CDR1 is MDHEN, CDR2 SYDVKM. V was pared by 7 bases and J by 7 bases, with 14 bases between. CDR3 amino acids: CASTGGGSNSPLHF. The CDR3 coding sequence is TGTGCCAGCACGGGCGGGGGTAGCAATTCACCCCTCCACTTT.

The chain has TRBV10-2 and TRBJ2-5; tentatively, D is TRBD2 (6 bases). CDR3 size: 13 residues. CDR1 and CDR2 from the germline V gene are WSHSY and SAAADI. V lost 4 bases, J lost 5 bases, and 11 bases lay in between. CDR3 bases: TGCGCCAGCAGTGGGGGGAGGTCGGAGACCCAGTACTTC. Translated: CASSGGRSETQYF.

This chain links TRBV6-5 with TRBJ1-4; 8 nucleotides match TRBD1. The CDR3 covers 15 residues. Germline-derived CDR1 and CDR2 are MNHEY and SVGAGI. V shed 6 bases and J 1 base; nucleotides not matched to a gene: 4. Written as DNA, the CDR3 is TGTGCCAGCAGCCCGACAGGGGTAACTAATGAAAAACTGTTTTTT. Translation gives CASSPTGVTNEKLFF.

The count of this clone is one. The J gene is TRBJ1-1, the V gene TRBV6-5, with D unclear. The V gene's germline CDR1 is MNHEY and CDR2 SVGAGI. V gave up 6 bases and J gave up 4 bases, with 12 bases separating them. The CDR3 is 13 amino acids. The CDR3 here is CASSLGSGTEAFF. The CDR3 DNA sequence: TGTGCCAGCAGCCTGGGGTCGGGCACTGAAGCTTTCTTT.

The chain recombines TRBV10-3 with TRBJ2-7, with D possibly called TRBD1 or TRBD2 (5 bases each). With 3 bases removed from V and 3 bases from J, the gap between germline ends came to 9 bases. The germline V gene has CDR1 ENHRY and CDR2 SYGVKD. The CDR3 length is 13 residues. DNA for the CDR3: TGTGCCATCAGTGAACGGGGCCACTACGAGCAGTACTTC. Translated, it gives CAISERGHYEQYF.

The chain combines TRBV18 with TRBJ1-3, with a tentative D call TRBD1 (6 bases). CDR1 is KGHSH, CDR2 LQKENI, per germline. The CDR3 runs 16 residues. Trimming left V 1 base short and J 2 bases short, with 12 bases between. The CDR3: CASSPRQVTTGNTIYF. For the CDR3, the DNA is TGTGCCAGCTCACCACGACAGGTTACCACTGGAAACACCATATATTTT.

The V call is TRBV6-1, the J call TRBJ1-1, with D possibly TRBD1 on 5 matching bases. Germline lookup yields CDR1 MNHNS and CDR2 SASEGT. This CDR3 is built from 12 residues. V lost 5 bases and J 4 bases, leaving 8 bases between the germline ends. This CDR3 is CASSFRVTEAFF. CDR3 bases: TGTGCCAGCAGTTTCAGGGTCACTGAAGCTTTCTTT.

The V gene is TRBV28, the J gene TRBJ2-7; tentative D call: TRBD1 (7 bases). Trimming pared 7 bases from V and 3 bases from J, leaving 19 bases between. This CDR3 comprises 15 residues. Germline V gene sequence: CDR1 MDHEN, CDR2 SYDVKM. The CDR3, as DNA: TGTGCCAGCACTCAAATGGGGGGACAGAACTACGAGCAGTACTTC. This translates into CASTQMGGQNYEQYF.

The chain joins TRBV30 to TRBJ1-1; 8 bases align to TRBD1. V trimming: 2 bases; J trimming: 5 bases; junction bases outside the gene matches: 19. In germline, CDR1 is GTSNPN, CDR2 SVGIG (reference sequence). The CDR3 runs 18 residues. The CDR3 loop is CAWSSPISPGGAGTEAFF. The CDR3 bases are TGTGCCTGGAGTTCTCCCATATCTCCAGGGGGCGCAGGGACTGAAGCTTTCTTT. Combining the CDR3 with reference TRBV30 and TRBJ1-1 gives the whole variable domain SQTIHQWPATLVQPVGSPLSLECTVEGTSNPNLYWYRQAAGRGLQLLFYSVGIGQISSEVPQNLSASRPQDRQFILSSKKLLLSDSGFYLCAWSSPISPGGAGTEAFFGQGTRLTVV.

The chain couples TRBV9 to TRBJ1-2; D is possibly TRBD1 (6 bases). V lost 6 bases, J lost 6 bases, and 12 bases lay in between. The CDR3 sequence is 12 residues long. CDR1 is SGDLS, CDR2 YYNGEE, per germline. CDR3 DNA sequence: TGTGCCAGCAACCGACAGGACGATGGCTACACCTTC. It is translated as CASNRQDDGYTF. Together with reference TRBV9 and TRBJ1-2, the CDR3 gives the full variable domain: DSGVTQTPKHLITATGQRVTLRCSPRSGDLSVYWYQQSLDQGLQFLIQYYNGEERAKGNILERFSAQQFPDLHSELNLSSLELGDSALYFCASNRQDDGYTFGSGTRLTVV.

The rearrangement joins TRBV11-1 to TRBJ2-1; no definite D call. The CDR3 length is 14 residues. The V and J ends lost 1 base and 5 bases respectively, with 9 bases between them. Germline V lookup: CDR1 SGHAT, CDR2 FQDESV (reference sequence). The CDR3 here is CASSLVPSDNEQFF. The CDR3 DNA reads as TGTGCCAGCAGCTTAGTCCCCTCGGACAATGAGCAGTTCTTC.

This clone was recorded once. The chain couples TRBV21-1 to TRBJ1-5; the table's D call of TRBD1 was not tested on the DNA. TRBV21-1 is listed as a pseudogene. The CDR3 is 17 residues long. The CDR3 DNA reads TGTGCCAGCAGCAAAGCGCGACCAGGGCGCGCGGAGCAGCCCCAGCATTTT. Protein sequence: CASSKARPGRAEQPQHF.

The rearrangement joins TRBV24-1 to TRBJ2-5; maybe TRBD1 (6 bases). Trimming stripped 3 bases from V and 2 bases from J, with 12 bases between. Germline CDR1 is KGHDR and CDR2 is SFDVKD. The CDR3 consists of 15 residues. CDR3 in amino acids: CATSDPGQPQETQYF. In nucleotides, the CDR3 is TGTGCCACCAGTGATCCGGGACAACCTCAAGAGACCCAGTACTTC.

The V gene is TRBV6-5, the J gene TRBJ1-5; 7 bases are a match to TRBD1. V shed 8 bases, J shed 7 bases, and the junction held 14 bases outside the gene matches. Per germline, CDR1 MNHEY and CDR2 SVGAGI. CDR3 length: 15 amino acids. The CDR3 sequence is CASASLAGGPQPQHF. The CDR3 DNA follows: TGTGCCAGCGCCTCACTAGCAGGGGGGCCGCAGCCCCAGCATTTT.

This clone was observed once. The rearrangement links TRBV20-1 to TRBJ2-1; a weak D match, TRBD2 (5 bases). Germline V gene data show CDR1 as DFQATT and CDR2 as SNEGSKA (reference sequence). Trimming cost V 2 bases and J 12 bases, with 11 bases left between them. This CDR3 region has 11 residues. The CDR3 DNA is TGCAGTGCTAGAAGGTCCGGAGGGCAGTTCTTC. Translating it yields CSARRSGGQFF.

The V gene is TRBV29-1, the J gene TRBJ2-1; 9 bases map to TRBD2. After removal of 5 bases from V and 10 bases from J, the junction contained 9 bases not matched to a gene. This CDR3 has 13 amino acids. CDR1 SQVTM and CDR2 ANQGSEA come from the germline V gene. CDR3 DNA: TGCAGCGTTCGAAAGGCTAGCGGGACGGAGCAGTTCTTC. It encodes CSVRKASGTEQFF.

This sequence joins TRBV29-1 and TRBJ2-5; 7 bases map to TRBD1. This CDR3 has 14 amino acids. CDR1 and CDR2 (germline): SQVTM, ANQGSEA. The V and J ends lost 5 bases and 0 bases, in that order; junction bases with no gene match: 6. The CDR3 nucleotides read TGCAGCGTTCAGACAGGGAATAACCAAGAGACCCAGTACTTC. Protein sequence: CSVQTGNNQETQYF.

CDR3 sequence: CSALMGGAMGEKLFF. The DNA for the CDR3 is TGCAGCGCCCTGATGGGAGGGGCTATGGGTGAAAAACTGTTTTTT. The genes are TRBV29-1 and TRBJ1-4, with D maybe TRBD1 (5 bases). The CDR3 extends over 15 amino acids. Deletions cut 7 bases from V and 7 bases from J, with 22 bases between. Germline CDR1 reads SQVTM; CDR2 reads ANQGSEA.

The V gene is TRBV14, the J gene TRBJ2-1; D uncertain. This CDR3 region has 12 residues. The V gene's germline CDR1 is SGHDN and CDR2 FVKESK. Between the trimmed V and J ends, which lost 5 bases and 3 bases, there was a span of 5 bases. The CDR3 region has the DNA TGTGCCAGCAGCTCCCGCTACAATGAGCAGTTCTTC. Translated: CASSSRYNEQFF.

The CDR3 protein is CASSLLKGALNSYNEQFF. The DNA for the CDR3 is TGTGCCAGCTCACTCCTAAAAGGAGCGCTCAACTCCTACAATGAGCAGTTCTTC. The chain joins TRBV18 to TRBJ2-1; no definite D call. Deletions cut 4 bases from V and 0 bases from J, with 19 bases between. The CDR3 loop spans 18 amino acids. CDR1 is KGHSH and CDR2 is LQKENI in the germline V gene.

This rearrangement joins TRBV5-4 to TRBJ2-2, with unresolved D. The V gene's germline CDR1 is SGHNT and CDR2 YYREEE (reference sequence). Trimming removed 0 bases from V and 3 bases from J, with 3 bases in between. CDR3 length: 13 amino acids. The CDR3: CASSLADTGELFF. CDR3 DNA sequence: TGTGCCAGCAGCTTGGCCGACACCGGGGAGCTGTTTTTT. Full variable domain (outside the CDR3, taken from reference TRBV5-4 and TRBJ2-2): ETGVTQSPTHLIKTRGQQVTLRCSSQSGHNTVSWYQQALGQGPQFIFQYYREEENGRGNFPPRFSGLQFPNYSSELNVNALELDDSALYLCASSLADTGELFFGEGSRLTVL.

The chain employs TRBV7-6 and TRBJ2-3; possibly TRBD2 for D (5 bases). Trimming pared 0 bases from V and 0 bases from J, leaving 13 bases between. CDR1 SGHVS and CDR2 FNYEAQ come from the germline V gene. This CDR3 region has 17 residues. The CDR3 DNA follows: TGTGCCAGCAGCTTAGCCCCGGGAATGCATAGCACAGATACGCAGTATTTT. This encodes CASSLAPGMHSTDTQYF.

V and J are TRBV18 and TRBJ2-7; D is unclear. Germline V gene lookup returns CDR1 KGHSH and CDR2 LQKENI. The CDR3 loop spans 12 amino acids. V lost 5 bases and J 2 bases, leaving 7 bases between the germline ends. CDR3 region: CASSSIPYEQYF. In DNA form, the CDR3 reads TGTGCCAGCTCATCCATCCCCTACGAGCAGTACTTC.